A selection of T cell receptor beta chains follows, all from one sample in a study of Graves' ophthalmopathy and Graves' hyperthyroidism. Via MiXCR, TCRdb re-called the multiplex PCR reads, giving one row per CDR3 protein. This sample has almost 750,000 distinct CDR3 sequences, with approximately 40% found just once. The sequenced sample consisted of peripheral blood. These receptors originate from an adult man with Graves' ophthalmopathy. CDR3s include the opening cysteine and the closing phenylalanine or tryptophan. A D gene is named only where the DNA matches it firmly. Part of the rows lack a size; the others show once, few, many or a class for expanded clones.

cdr3_nt	cdr3_aa	v_call	j_call	clone_size	d_call
TGTGCCACCAGCAGTTTAGGGTCGCAGAACTATGGCTACACCTTC	CATSSLGSQNYGYTF	TRBV15	TRBJ1-2	.	.
TGTGCCATCAGTGAGTCGGGGGCAATACAAGAGACCCAGTACTTC	CAISESGAIQETQYF	TRBV10-3	TRBJ2-5	many	.
TGTGCCAGCAGTTCCCTGACGGGATATGGCTACACCTTC	CASSSLTGYGYTF	TRBV27	TRBJ1-2	.	.
TGTGCCAGTAGTTCCCGGACAGAGGAAGAGACCCAGTACTTC	CASSSRTEEETQYF	TRBV19	TRBJ2-5	.	.
TGTGCCAGTACCTCCCCAGGGAAGGGCACTGAAGCTTTCTTT	CASTSPGKGTEAFF	TRBV19	TRBJ1-1	many	.
TGTGCCAGCAGCCTGGGGACGAGTAGCACCGGGGAGCTGTTTTTT	CASSLGTSSTGELFF	TRBV7-9	TRBJ2-2	few	.
TGTGCCAGCAGTGAATGGACAGGCTATGGCTACACCTTC	CASSEWTGYGYTF	TRBV25-1	TRBJ1-2	many	TRBD1
TGTGCCAGCAGAAGGGCTGGGGGCGTCCATGGCTACACCTTC	CASRRAGGVHGYTF	TRBV2	TRBJ1-2	.	.
TGTGCCAGCAGCTTAGACCAAGAGACCCAGTACTTC	CASSLDQETQYF	TRBV5-1	TRBJ2-5	many	.
TGTGCCAGCAGCCCGGTGGTGGGAGGGTCGGTTACGCAGTATTTT	CASSPVVGGSVTQYF	TRBV2	TRBJ2-3	.	TRBD2
TGTGCCAGCAGTGATAGTGCCGGGACTACAGCGGAGACCCAGTACTTC	CASSDSAGTTAETQYF	TRBV25-1	TRBJ2-5	.	TRBD2
TGTGCCAGCAGTTTAGGGGACAGGGTTGAAGAGGGAAAACTGTTTTTT	CASSLGDRVEEGKLFF	TRBV2	TRBJ1-4	few	TRBD1
TGTGCCACCCAACGGGGGGCCGAGCAGTACTTC	CATQRGAEQYF	TRBV19	TRBJ2-7	many	.